The present TCR beta chain was sequenced within a study of blood T cell repertoires in COVID-19. About the study: The origin of the acute and convalescent COVID-19 samples was the United States, Italy and Spain. Sources were T cells, B-cell-depleted T cells, or PBMCs; the material itself was cDNA or gDNA.

The V and J ends lost 7 bases and 8 bases respectively, with 18 bases between them. Germline V gene lookup returns CDR1 MNHEY and CDR2 SVGAGI. CDR3 length: 14 residues. Original processing notes: How many nucleated cells were present was estimated from reference gene primer amplification. Produced via immunoSEQ multiplex PCR; TCRdb's table is partial and in-frame only. The DNA was the basis for D and trimming; V, J and clone size are from that table. The data show roughly 200,000 clones, over 60% seen once. The chain uses TRBV6-5 and TRBJ2-4; maybe TRBD2 (5 bases). The sequence was collected from a woman aged 70-85 years with acute or convalescent COVID-19. The material sequenced was peripheral blood. The DNA for the CDR3 is TGTGCCAGCACCCTACTAGGAGCGATTGACATTCAGTACTTC. This translates into CASTLLGAIDIQYF.